This TCR beta chain was identified during a study of blood T cell repertoires in COVID-19. Study-level information: Acute and convalescent COVID-19 specimens originated in the United States, Italy and Spain. T cells, B-cell-depleted T cells, or PBMCs supplied cDNA or gDNA.

Per the authors' pipeline: Reference gene primer amplification gave nucleated cell count estimates. Produced via immunoSEQ multiplex PCR; TCRdb's table is partial and in-frame only. From that table come the V and J calls and clone size; the DNA was used to work out D and trimming. The sample includes approximately 89,000 clones, roughly 80% seen only once; the top ten take roughly 45%. In its sample, this clone was seen a few times. Trimming stripped 2 bases from V and 1 base from J, with 12 bases between. Germline CDR1 reads KGHSH; CDR2 reads LQKENI. The CDR3 has 15 residues. Sequenced: peripheral blood. This clonotype was obtained from a human donor in a cohort sampled during active COVID-19. The V gene is TRBV18, the J gene TRBJ2-7, with D perhaps matching TRBD2 (6 bases). CDR3 in amino acids: CASSPTGVRSYEQYF. Written as DNA, the CDR3 is TGTGCCAGCTCACCAACGGGGGTAAGGTCCTACGAGCAGTACTTC.